This T cell receptor (beta chain) was recovered during a study of blood T cell repertoires in COVID-19. As for the study in general: Whether acute or convalescent, the COVID-19 samples came from the United States, Italy and Spain. T cells, B-cell-depleted T cells, or PBMCs provided the cDNA or gDNA that served as material.

In the source study's methods: Quantification of nucleated cells was approximated via reference gene primer amplification. Repertoires were generated with immunoSEQ multiplex PCR, while TCRdb's copy carries only in-frame clones and drops some. D and trimming were read from the DNA, whereas the V and J calls and clone size are those reported in that table. Among some 390,000 clones listed, around 87% were seen once. The germline gives CDR1 SGHTA, CDR2 FQGNSA. Losses at the gene ends were 6 bases for V and 4 bases for J; bases not matched to a gene: 7. The CDR3 totals 15 residues. This receptor was obtained from a woman aged 55-70 years with COVID-19, enrolled during active disease. The chain employs TRBV7-2 and TRBJ2-1; 9 bases line up with TRBD2. The source material was peripheral blood. This CDR3 is CASSPLAGEYNEQFF. CDR3 in DNA: TGTGCCAGCAGTCCCTTAGCGGGGGAGTACAATGAGCAGTTCTTC.